The entry that follows covers one T cell receptor beta chain sequence. It lacks a known antigen. No base quality information exists; no much larger clone differs at one position. Receptor libraries were prepared by the immunoSEQ multiplex PCR assay. In most patients, genomic DNA was isolated using the Qiagen DNeasy Blood and Tissue Kit and sent frozen to Adaptive Biotechnologies for TCR sequencing. For most patients, genomic DNA was subjected to high-throughput TCR-beta CDR3 sequencing by Adaptive Biotechnologies. The original pipeline was this. Adaptive's ImmunoSEQ software supplied the TCR sequencing data for 18 patients, while MiXCR and VDJtools were used to process a few other patients. To correct CD4 versus CD8 sorting errors, any sequence found in both subsets at a frequency ratio below 5:1 was removed. Because the origin of CDR3 nucleotide sequences shared between donor and recipient could not be assigned, those sequences were removed. At least 2-fold expansion over unstimulated cells and a minimum CFSE-low frequency of 0.002% (template counts) or 0.001% (read counts) were required for clones to be classified as alloreactive. Mappable clones were those detected in sequenced pre-transplant spleen, lymph node, or MLR CFSE-low populations of the donor or recipient. The cumulative frequency of alloreactive clones was calculated as a percentage of all sequences, weighted by copy number. The source is immuneACCESS, and TCRdb retained only in-frame sequences with V and J called. Part of the clones is not carried over; for the studies checked, unresolved V genes explain less than half of this, and the remainder is unexplained. D and trimming come from the DNA, and the V and J calls and clone size come from that table. The sample profile shows roughly 130,000 clones; around 90% of them were found once. The top ten clonotypes cover 0.19% of the sample.

Reading the germline V gene gives CDR1 SNHLY and CDR2 FYNNEI. Trimming accounts for 11 bases at V and 0 bases at J, while the number of junction bases matched to no gene is 4. From its cysteine to its phenylalanine, the CDR3 spans 14 amino acids. The only DNA kept is the CDR3, 42 bases in frame from the first base. The data are from a study of graft-versus-host responses after intestinal transplantation (dated by TCRdb to about 2021). Some background on the complete study: The transplants that recipients received were multivisceral, liver-intestinal, or isolated intestinal. Every recipient was given anti-thymocyte globulin induction, followed by roughly 3 years of maintenance tacrolimus and steroids. Graft-versus-host and host-versus-graft alloreactive T cell clones were tracked in the graft, circulation and bone marrow after intestinal transplantation using bulk TCR-beta CDR3 sequencing. To identify alloreactive clones, pre-transplant mixed lymphocyte reaction products were sequenced and then compared with unstimulated pre-transplant donor and recipient T cells. A cohort of about 25 intestinal transplant recipients, including one retransplant, was enrolled, and a few patients lacking pretransplant specimens were excluded. A peak of at least 4% donor T cells among recipient peripheral blood mononuclear cells was the definition used for donor T cell macrochimerism. Instead of going to the commercial service, samples from a few later patients were sequenced in-house on an Illumina MiSeq and processed with MiXCR. What the research found in general, with its limitations: Early after transplant, declines in HvG clones were associated with peak levels of circulating GvH clones. GvH clones were detected in recipient bone marrow, and some appeared earlier in ileal mucosa or blood, consistent with an intestinal mucosal origin. In the allografts of patients with donor T cell macrochimerism, GvH to HvG T cell clonal ratios were high. The conclusions were limited by the relatively low number and heterogeneity of the intestinal transplant patients.

Reading the label with the study, this specimen's time point is: cells obtained before transplantation from donor or recipient. CD3+CD4+ and CD3+CD8+ populations were FACS-sorted from unstimulated pre-transplant donor and recipient cells taken from spleen or lymph nodes. The receptor's source is a human donor who received an intestinal transplant. Source: unstimulated CD4+ T cells sorted from spleen or lymph node cells, taken before intestinal transplant. The receptor chain draws on TRBV2 and TRBJ2-1; 10 of the junction bases match TRBD2. This receptor has the CDR3 CADRTSGSYNEQFF. The nucleotides read TGTGCCGACAGGACTAGCGGCTCCTACAATGAGCAGTTCTTC.